This T cell receptor beta chain derives from a study of T cell changes during pregnancy in multiple sclerosis. Profiling relied on immunoSEQ multiplex PCR, and the TCRdb table lists in-frame clones only, not all of them. This table has some 44,000 clones, around 93% appearing once. The CDR3 is made up of 15 amino acids. Trimming cost V 1 base and J 4 bases, with 11 bases left between them. The germline V gene has CDR1 SEHNR and CDR2 FQNEAQ (reference sequence). This specimen was CD4+ T cells from peripheral blood mononuclear cells, taken in the third trimester of pregnancy. The TCR was taken from a female donor with multiple sclerosis, enrolled in a pregnancy study. The chain has TRBV7-9 and TRBJ1-3; D unclear. The CDR3 reads CASSLVVGSGNTIYF. The CDR3 coding sequence is TGTGCCAGCAGCTTAGTAGTCGGGTCCGGAAACACCATATATTTT.